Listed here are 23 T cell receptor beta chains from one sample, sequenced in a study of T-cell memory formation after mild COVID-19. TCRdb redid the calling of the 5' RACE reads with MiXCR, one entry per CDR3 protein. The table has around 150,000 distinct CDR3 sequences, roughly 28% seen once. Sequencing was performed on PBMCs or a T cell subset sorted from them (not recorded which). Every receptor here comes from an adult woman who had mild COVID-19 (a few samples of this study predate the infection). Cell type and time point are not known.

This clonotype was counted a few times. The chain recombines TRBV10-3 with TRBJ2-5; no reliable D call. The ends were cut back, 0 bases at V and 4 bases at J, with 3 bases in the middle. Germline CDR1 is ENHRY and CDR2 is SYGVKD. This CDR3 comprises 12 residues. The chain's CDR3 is CAISESRETQYF. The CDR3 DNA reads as TGTGCCATCAGTGAGTCGCGAGAGACCCAGTACTTC.

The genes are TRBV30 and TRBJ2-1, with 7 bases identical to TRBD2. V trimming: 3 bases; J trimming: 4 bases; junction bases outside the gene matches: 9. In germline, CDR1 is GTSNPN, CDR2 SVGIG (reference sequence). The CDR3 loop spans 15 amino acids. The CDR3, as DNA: TGTGCCTGGAGCCGGGGGGACGGGAGATACAATGAGCAGTTCTTC. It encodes CAWSRGDGRYNEQFF.

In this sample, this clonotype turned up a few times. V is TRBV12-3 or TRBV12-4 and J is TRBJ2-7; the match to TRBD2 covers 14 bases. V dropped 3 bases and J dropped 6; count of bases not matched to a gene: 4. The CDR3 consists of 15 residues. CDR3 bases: TGTGCCAGCAGTTTTGGGACTAGCGGGAGAGGCGAGCAGTACTTC. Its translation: CASSFGTSGRGEQYF.

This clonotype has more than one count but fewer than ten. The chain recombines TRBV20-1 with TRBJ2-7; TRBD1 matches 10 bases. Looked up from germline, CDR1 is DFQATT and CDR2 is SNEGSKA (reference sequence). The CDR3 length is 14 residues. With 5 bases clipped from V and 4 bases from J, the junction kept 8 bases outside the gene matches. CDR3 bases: TGCAGTGCTGGCTCCGGGACAGGGGAGTACGAGCAGTACTTC. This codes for CSAGSGTGEYEQYF.

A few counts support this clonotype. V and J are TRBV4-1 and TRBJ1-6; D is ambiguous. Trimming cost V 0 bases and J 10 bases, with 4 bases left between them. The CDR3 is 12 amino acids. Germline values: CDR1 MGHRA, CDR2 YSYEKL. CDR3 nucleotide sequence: TGCGCCAGCAGCCAAGAACGGTCACCCCTCCACTTT. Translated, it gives CASSQERSPLHF.

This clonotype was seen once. In DNA form, the CDR3 reads TGTGCCAGCAGAGGACTAGCGGGAGGTAATGAGCAGTTCTTC. This gives the protein CASRGLAGGNEQFF. The J gene is TRBJ2-1, the V gene TRBV7-2; 14 bases agree with TRBD2. The CDR3 covers 14 residues. Germline V lookup: CDR1 SGHTA, CDR2 FQGNSA. V lost 6 bases, J lost 7 bases, and 2 bases stayed unmatched.

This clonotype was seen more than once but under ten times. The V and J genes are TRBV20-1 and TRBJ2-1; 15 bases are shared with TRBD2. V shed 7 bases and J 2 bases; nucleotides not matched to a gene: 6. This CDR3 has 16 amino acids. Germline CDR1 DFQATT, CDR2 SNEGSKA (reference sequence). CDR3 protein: CSGGTSGGLTYNEQFF. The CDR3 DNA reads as TGCAGTGGTGGGACTAGCGGGGGGCTCACCTACAATGAGCAGTTCTTC.

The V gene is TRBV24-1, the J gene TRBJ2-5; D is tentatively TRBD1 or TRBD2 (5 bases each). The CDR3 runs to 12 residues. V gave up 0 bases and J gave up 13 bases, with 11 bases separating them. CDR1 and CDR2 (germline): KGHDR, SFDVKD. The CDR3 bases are TGTGCCACCAGTGATTTGATTGAGGGGCTGTACTTC. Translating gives CATSDLIEGLYF.

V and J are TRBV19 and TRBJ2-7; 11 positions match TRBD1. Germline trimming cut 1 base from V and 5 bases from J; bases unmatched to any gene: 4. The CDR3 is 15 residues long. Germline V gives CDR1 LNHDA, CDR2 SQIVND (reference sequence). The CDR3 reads CASSIGGQGAHEQYF. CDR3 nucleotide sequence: TGTGCCAGTAGTATAGGAGGACAGGGGGCCCACGAGCAGTACTTC.

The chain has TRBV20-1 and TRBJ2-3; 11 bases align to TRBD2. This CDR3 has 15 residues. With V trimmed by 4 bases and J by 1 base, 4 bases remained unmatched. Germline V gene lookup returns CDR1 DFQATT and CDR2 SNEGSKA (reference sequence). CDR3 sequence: CSATSGLAGTDTQYF. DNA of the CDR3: TGCAGTGCTACCTCGGGACTAGCGGGCACAGATACGCAGTATTTT.

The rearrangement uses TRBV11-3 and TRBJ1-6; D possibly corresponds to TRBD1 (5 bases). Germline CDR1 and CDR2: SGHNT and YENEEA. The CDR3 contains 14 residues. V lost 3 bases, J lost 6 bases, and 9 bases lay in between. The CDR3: CASSFSGGNSPLHF. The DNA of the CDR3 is TGTGCCAGCAGCTTCTCGGGGGGTAATTCACCCCTCCACTTT. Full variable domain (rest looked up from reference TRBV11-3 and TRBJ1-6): EAGVVQSPRYKIIEKKQPVAFWCNPISGHNTLYWYLQNLGQGPELLIRYENEEAVDDSQLPKDRFSAERLKGVDSTLKIQPAELGDSAVYLCASSFSGGNSPLHFGNGTRLTVT.

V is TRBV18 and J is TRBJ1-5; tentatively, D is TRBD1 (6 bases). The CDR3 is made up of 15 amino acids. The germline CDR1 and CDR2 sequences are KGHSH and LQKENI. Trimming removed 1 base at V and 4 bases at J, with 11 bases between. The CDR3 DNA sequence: TGTGCCAGCTCACCACTAAGACAGGCTAATCAGCCCCAGCATTTT. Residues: CASSPLRQANQPQHF.

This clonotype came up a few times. This chain's CDR3 is CASSLRGPSYEQYF. CDR3 DNA sequence: TGTGCCAGCAGTTTGAGGGGGCCCTCCTACGAGCAGTACTTC. The V gene is TRBV27, the J gene TRBJ2-7; 7 bases map to TRBD1. Germline V CDR1 and CDR2: MNHEY, SMNVEV (reference sequence). This CDR3 is built from 14 residues. The ends lost 3 bases at V and 0 bases at J; junction bases unmatched: 2.

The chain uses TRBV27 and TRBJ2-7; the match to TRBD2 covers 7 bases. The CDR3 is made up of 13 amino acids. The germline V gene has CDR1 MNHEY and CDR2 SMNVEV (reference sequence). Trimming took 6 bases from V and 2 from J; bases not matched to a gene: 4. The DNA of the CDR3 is TGTGCCAGCAGGGCGGGAGAGACCTACGAGCAGTACTTC. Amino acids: CASRAGETYEQYF.

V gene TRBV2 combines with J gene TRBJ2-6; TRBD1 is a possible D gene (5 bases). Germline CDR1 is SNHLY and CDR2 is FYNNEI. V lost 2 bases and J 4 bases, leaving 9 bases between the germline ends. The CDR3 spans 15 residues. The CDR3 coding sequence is TGTGCCAGCAGTGAACTTGGGGCAGGGGCCAACGTCCTGACTTTC. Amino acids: CASSELGAGANVLTF.

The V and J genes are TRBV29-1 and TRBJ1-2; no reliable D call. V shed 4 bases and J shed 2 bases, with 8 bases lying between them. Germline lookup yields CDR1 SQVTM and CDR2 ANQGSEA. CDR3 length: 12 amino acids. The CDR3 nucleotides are TGCAGCGTTGGGCAGCCCAACTATGGCTACACCTTC. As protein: CSVGQPNYGYTF.

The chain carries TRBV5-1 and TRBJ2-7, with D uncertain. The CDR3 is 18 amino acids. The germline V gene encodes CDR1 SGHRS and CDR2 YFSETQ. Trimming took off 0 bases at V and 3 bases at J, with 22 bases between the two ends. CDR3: CASSLAGYSRFIDYEQYF. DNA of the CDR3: TGCGCCAGCAGCTTGGCCGGTTACAGTAGGTTTATCGACTACGAGCAGTACTTC.

The CDR3 loop is CASSYSNPGQGRGGYTF. The CDR3 coding sequence is TGTGCCAGCAGTTACTCGAACCCCGGACAGGGGCGAGGGGGCTACACCTTC. V gene TRBV6-5 combines with J gene TRBJ1-2; TRBD1 aligns across 9 bases. With 0 bases clipped from V and 8 bases from J, the junction kept 13 bases outside the gene matches. Germline CDR1 and CDR2: MNHEY and SVGAGI. The CDR3 sequence is 17 residues long.

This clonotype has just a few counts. CDR3 DNA sequence: TGCAGCGTTGAAGACGGGACTTTTGAAGCTTTCTTT. Residues: CSVEDGTFEAFF. The chain uses TRBV29-1 and TRBJ1-1; tentatively, D is TRBD1 (5 bases). The V and J ends lost 0 bases and 7 bases respectively, with 9 bases between them. Germline V CDR1 and CDR2: SQVTM, ANQGSEA. The CDR3 contains 12 residues. Using reference TRBV29-1 and TRBJ1-1 for the parts outside the CDR3, the full variable domain is SAVISQKPSRDICQRGTSLTIQCQVDSQVTMMFWYRQQPGQSLTLIATANQGSEATYESGFVIDKFPISRPNLTFSTLTVSNMSPEDSSIYLCSVEDGTFEAFFGQGTRLTVV.

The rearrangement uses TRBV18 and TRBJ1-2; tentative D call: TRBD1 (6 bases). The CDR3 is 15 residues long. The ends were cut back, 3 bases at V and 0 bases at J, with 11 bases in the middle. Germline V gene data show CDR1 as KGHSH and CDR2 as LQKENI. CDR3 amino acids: CASSPAGTSNYGYTF. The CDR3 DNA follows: TGTGCCAGCTCACCGGCCGGGACATCTAACTATGGCTACACCTTC. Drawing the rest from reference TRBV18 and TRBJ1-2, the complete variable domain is NAGVMQNPRHLVRRRGQEARLRCSPMKGHSHVYWYRQLPEEGLKFMVYLQKENIIDESGMPKERFSAEFPKEGPSILRIQQVVRGDSAAYFCASSPAGTSNYGYTFGSGTRLTVV.

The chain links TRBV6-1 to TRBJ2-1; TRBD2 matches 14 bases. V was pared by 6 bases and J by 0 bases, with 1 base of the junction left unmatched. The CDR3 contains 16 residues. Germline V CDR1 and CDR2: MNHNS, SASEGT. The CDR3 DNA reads TGTGCCAGCAGGGGGACTAGCGGGAGCTCCTACAATGAGCAGTTCTTC. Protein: CASRGTSGSSYNEQFF.

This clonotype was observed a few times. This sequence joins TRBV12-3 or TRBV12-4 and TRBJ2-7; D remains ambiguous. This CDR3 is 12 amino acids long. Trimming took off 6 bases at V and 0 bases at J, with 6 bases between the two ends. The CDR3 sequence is CASSVISYEQYF. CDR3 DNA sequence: TGTGCCAGCAGCGTGATCTCCTACGAGCAGTACTTC.

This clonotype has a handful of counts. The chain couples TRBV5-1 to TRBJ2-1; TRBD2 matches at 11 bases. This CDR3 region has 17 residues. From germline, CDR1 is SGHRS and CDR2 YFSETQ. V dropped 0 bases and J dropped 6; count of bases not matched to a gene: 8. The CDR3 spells CASSLGALAGARNEQFF. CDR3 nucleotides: TGCGCCAGCAGCTTGGGGGCACTAGCGGGAGCTCGCAATGAGCAGTTCTTC.